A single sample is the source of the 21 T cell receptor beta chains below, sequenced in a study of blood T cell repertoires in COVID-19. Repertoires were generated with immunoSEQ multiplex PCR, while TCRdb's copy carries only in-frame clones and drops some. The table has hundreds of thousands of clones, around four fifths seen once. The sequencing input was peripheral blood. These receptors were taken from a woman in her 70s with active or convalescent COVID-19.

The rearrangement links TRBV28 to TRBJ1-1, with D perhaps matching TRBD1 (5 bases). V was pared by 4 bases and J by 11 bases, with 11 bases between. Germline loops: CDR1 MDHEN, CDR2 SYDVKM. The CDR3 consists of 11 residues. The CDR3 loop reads CASSSAGDAFF. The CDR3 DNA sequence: TGTGCCAGCAGTTCTGCGGGGGACGCTTTCTTT.

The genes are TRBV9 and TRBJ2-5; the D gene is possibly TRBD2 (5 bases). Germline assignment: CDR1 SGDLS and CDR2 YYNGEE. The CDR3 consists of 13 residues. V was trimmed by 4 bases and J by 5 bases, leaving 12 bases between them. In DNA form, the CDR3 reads TGTGCCAGCAGCCCAAACTCGGGGGAGACCCAGTACTTC. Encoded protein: CASSPNSGETQYF.

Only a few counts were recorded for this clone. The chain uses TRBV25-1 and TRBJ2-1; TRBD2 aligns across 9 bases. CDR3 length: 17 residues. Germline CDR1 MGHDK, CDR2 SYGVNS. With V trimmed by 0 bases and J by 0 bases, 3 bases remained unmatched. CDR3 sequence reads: CASSEYGGGGSYNEQFF. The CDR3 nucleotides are TGTGCCAGCAGTGAATATGGCGGGGGGGGCTCCTACAATGAGCAGTTCTTC.

The CDR3 DNA reads as TGTGCCAGCAGCTTAGGGGGACTAGCGGGAGTTCAAGAGCAGTTCTTC. Translation: CASSLGGLAGVQEQFF. V and J are TRBV5-8 and TRBJ2-1; 14 bases agree with TRBD2. Trimming cost V 2 bases and J 10 bases; bases outside gene matches: 8. The germline V gene encodes CDR1 SGHTS and CDR2 YDEGEE. The CDR3 length is 16 residues.

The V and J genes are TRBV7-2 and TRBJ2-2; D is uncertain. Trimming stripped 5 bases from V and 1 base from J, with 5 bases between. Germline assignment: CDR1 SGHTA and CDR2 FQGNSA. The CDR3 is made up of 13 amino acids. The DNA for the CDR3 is TGTGCCAGCAGCCCAGGGAACACCGGGGAGCTGTTTTTT. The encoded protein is CASSPGNTGELFF.

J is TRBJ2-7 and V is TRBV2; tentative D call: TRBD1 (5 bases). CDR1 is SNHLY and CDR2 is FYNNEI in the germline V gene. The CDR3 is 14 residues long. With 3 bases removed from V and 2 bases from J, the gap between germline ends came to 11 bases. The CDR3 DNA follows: TGTGCCAGCAGTGATGAGACAGAAGCCTACGAGCAGTACTTC. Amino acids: CASSDETEAYEQYF.

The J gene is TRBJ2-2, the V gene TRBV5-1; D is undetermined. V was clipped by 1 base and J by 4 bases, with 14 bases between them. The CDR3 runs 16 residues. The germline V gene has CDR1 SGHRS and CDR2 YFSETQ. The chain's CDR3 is CASSLSRSRRTGELFF. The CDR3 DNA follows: TGCGCCAGCAGCTTGTCTCGGTCGAGGCGCACCGGGGAGCTGTTTTTT.

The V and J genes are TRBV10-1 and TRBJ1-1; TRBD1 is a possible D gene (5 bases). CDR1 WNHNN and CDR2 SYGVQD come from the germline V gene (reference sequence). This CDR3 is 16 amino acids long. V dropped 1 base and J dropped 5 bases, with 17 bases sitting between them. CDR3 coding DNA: TGCGCCAGCAGTGAGTTGAGAGTCAGGGTGGAAACTGAAGCTTTCTTT. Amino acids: CASSELRVRVETEAFF.

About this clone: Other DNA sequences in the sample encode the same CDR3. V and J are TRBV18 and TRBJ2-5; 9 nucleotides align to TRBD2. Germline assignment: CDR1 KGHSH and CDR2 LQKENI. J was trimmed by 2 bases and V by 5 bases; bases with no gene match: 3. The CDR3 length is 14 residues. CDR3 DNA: TGTGCCAGCTCAAGGGGACTAGCTCAAGAGACCCAGTACTTC. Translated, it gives CASSRGLAQETQYF.

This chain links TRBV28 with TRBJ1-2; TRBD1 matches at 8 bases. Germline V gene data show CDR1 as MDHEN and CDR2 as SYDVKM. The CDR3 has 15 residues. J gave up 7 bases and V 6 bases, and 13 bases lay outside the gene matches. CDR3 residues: CASRFPGQGGFGYTF. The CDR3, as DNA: TGTGCCAGCAGATTCCCTGGACAGGGCGGATTTGGCTACACCTTC.

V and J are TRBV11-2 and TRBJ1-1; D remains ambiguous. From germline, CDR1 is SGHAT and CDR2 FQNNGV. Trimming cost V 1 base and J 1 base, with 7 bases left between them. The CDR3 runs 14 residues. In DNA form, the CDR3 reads TGTGCCAGCAGCTTAGGACTGTCGAACACTGAAGCTTTCTTT. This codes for CASSLGLSNTEAFF.

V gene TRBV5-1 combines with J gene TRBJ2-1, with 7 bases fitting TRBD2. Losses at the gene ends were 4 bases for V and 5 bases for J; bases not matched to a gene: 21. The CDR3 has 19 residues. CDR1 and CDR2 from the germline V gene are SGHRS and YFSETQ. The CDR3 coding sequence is TGCGCCAGCAGCGTGGGACCATGGGGCGGGAGCCCTCGAGACAATGAGCAGTTCTTC. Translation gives CASSVGPWGGSPRDNEQFF.

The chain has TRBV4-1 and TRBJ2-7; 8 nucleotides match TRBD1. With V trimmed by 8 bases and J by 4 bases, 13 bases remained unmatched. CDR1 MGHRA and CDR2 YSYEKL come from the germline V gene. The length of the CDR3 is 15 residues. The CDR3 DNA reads TGCGCCAGCTGGATCCACCAGGACAGGGTTTACGAGCAGTACTTC. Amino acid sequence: CASWIHQDRVYEQYF.

The CDR3 DNA reads as TGCAGCTCCCACCGGGGAGGGACGGACACTGAAGCTTTCTTT. As protein: CSSHRGGTDTEAFF. The gene calls are TRBV29-1 and TRBJ1-1; D might be TRBD1 (5 bases). The germline V gene has CDR1 SQVTM and CDR2 ANQGSEA. The ends were cut back, 8 bases at V and 3 bases at J, with 19 bases in the middle. CDR3 length: 14 amino acids.

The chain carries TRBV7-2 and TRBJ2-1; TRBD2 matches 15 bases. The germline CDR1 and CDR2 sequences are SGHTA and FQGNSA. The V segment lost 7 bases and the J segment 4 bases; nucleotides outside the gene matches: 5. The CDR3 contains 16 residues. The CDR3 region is CASTWTSGGGYNEQFF. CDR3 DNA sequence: TGTGCCAGCACCTGGACTAGCGGGGGGGGTTACAATGAGCAGTTCTTC.

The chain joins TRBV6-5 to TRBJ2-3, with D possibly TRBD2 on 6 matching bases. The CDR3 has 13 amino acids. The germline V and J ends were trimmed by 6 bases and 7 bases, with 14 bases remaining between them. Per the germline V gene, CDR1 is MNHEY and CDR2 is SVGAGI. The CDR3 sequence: CASSWDRENTQYF. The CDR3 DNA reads TGTGCCAGCAGCTGGGACCGGGAGAATACGCAGTATTTT.

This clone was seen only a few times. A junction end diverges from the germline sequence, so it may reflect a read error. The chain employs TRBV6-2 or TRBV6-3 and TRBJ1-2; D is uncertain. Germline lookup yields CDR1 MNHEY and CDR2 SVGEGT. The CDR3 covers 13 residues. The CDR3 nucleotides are TGTGCCAGCAGATACTCAAATCAACAGGGCTACACCTTC. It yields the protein CASRYSNQQGYTF.

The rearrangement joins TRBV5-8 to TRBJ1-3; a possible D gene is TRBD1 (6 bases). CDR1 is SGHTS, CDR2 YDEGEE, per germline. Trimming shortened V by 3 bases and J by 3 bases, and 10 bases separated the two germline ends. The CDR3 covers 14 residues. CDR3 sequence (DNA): TGTGCCAGCAGCTGGCCGGACAGTGGAAACACCATATATTTT. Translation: CASSWPDSGNTIYF.

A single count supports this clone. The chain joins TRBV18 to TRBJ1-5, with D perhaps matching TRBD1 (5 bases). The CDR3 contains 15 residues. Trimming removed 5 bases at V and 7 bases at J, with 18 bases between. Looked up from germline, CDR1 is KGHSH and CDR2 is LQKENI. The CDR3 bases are TGTGCCAGCTCATTCGACAGAACCGGGGGGCAGCCCCAGCATTTT. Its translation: CASSFDRTGGQPQHF.

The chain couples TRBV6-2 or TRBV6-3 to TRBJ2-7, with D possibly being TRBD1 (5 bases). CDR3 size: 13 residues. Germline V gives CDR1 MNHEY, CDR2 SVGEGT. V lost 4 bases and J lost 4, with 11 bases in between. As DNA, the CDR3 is TGTGCCAGCAGTTTAGACAGAGCTTACGAGCAGTACTTC. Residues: CASSLDRAYEQYF.

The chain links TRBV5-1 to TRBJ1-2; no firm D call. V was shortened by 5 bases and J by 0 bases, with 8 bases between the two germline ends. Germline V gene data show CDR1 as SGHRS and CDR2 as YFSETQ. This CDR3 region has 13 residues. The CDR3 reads CASSEGANYGYTF. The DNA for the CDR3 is TGCGCCAGCAGTGAGGGAGCTAACTATGGCTACACCTTC.